This T cell receptor (beta chain) was observed in a study of blood T cell repertoires in COVID-19 (dated by TCRdb to about 2020). General notes on the study: Samples from collaborators originated in the United States, Italy and Spain and spanned both the acute and convalescent phases of COVID-19. The material from the prospective study consisted of cDNA or gDNA derived from T cells, B-cell-depleted T cells, or PBMCs. Deeply sampled blood TCRbeta repertoires from subjects exposed to, actively infected with, or recovered from COVID-19 were included in the dataset. The repertoires were made available in a free public database intended to serve as a resource for research on the immune response to SARS-CoV-2. The samples were drawn from two sources: the first 160 participants of the ongoing ImmuneRACE study, and some 1,300 subjects contributed by 6 global collaborators. A de-identified subject ID, COVID-19 status, age in years and sex were almost always included in the sample metadata. Where HLA class I and class II types were available, the types were taken from metadata supplied by the sample provider, not from assay-based typing. Broad study findings and their caveats: How much clinical and demographic metadata was included differed by source and by participant, and the metadata was provided uncurated.

Taken from the germline V gene, the CDR1 and CDR2 loops are ENHRY and SYGVKD. At the junction V is shortened by 4 bases and J by 1 base; bases outside the gene matches: 4. The cysteine opens and the phenylalanine closes a CDR3 of 14 amino acids. The DNA shown is the 42-base CDR3, in frame from base 1. Collaborating institutions collected whole blood in K2EDTA tubes following their own protocols. For TCRbeta analysis, collaborators shipped samples as frozen whole blood, isolated PBMCs, or DNA extracted from either of those sample types. Concerning this clone itself: Its antigen is still unknown. No clone much larger than this one lies a single base away; base qualities are absent.

TCRbeta CDR3 regions were amplified from genomic DNA by means of the immunoSEQ Assay, a bias-controlled multiplex PCR. From the authors' description of their analysis: Nucleated cell counts per sample were estimated from amplification of reference gene primers within the assay. Sequence reads were collapsed and filtered to measure the absolute abundance of every unique TCRbeta CDR3 rearrangement. For each sample, productive Simpson clonality was calculated as the square root of Simpson's diversity index across productive rearrangements. The clones in this table, taken by TCRdb from immuneACCESS, are in-frame only. Not every clone is retained; where verified, under half of the shortfall comes from an unresolved V gene, and the cause of the rest is unknown. V and J calls plus clone size are reproduced from that table; the DNA served to infer D and trimming. The sample data list approximately 190,000 clones, and 83% of these were observed just once. The ten largest clonotypes hold around 6.3% of the sample.

The rearrangement joined TRBV10-3 to TRBJ2-7, with 7 central nucleotides matching TRBD1. Sequenced sample: peripheral blood. The source of this sequence is a woman aged 35 to 49 with acute or convalescent COVID-19. The base sequence is TGTGCCATCAGTGGGTTGACAGGGTCCTACGAGCAGTACTTC. The encoded protein is CAISGLTGSYEQYF.